This record covers a single T cell receptor (beta chain). This sample was taken from a study of PD-L1 blockade in urothelial cancer. Study context: Blood underwent analysis 3 weeks (second dose) and 6 weeks after treatment began.

The J segment lost 5 bases and the V segment lost 6 bases, leaving 5 bases of the junction unmatched. CDR1 MDHEN and CDR2 SYDVKM come from the germline V gene. The CDR3 loop spans 13 amino acids. TCRdb keeps only in-frame clones here, not all; method: immunoSEQ multiplex PCR. Of tens of thousands of clones listed, over 90% are singletons. Here the sequenced sample was PBMCs, taken around atezolizumab (anti-PD-L1) treatment. The clonotype was recovered from a man aged 55 to 70 with urothelial cancer. The V call is TRBV28, the J call TRBJ2-5; 8 bases fit TRBD1. DNA for the CDR3: TGTGCCAGCAGGCAGGGACAGGTCGAGACCCAGTACTTC. It translates to CASRQGQVETQYF.